This T cell receptor (beta chain) was sequenced during a study of human T cells and chemical hapten exposure. In this sample, this clonotype turned up many times. From whole blood left unfractionated, total RNA was extracted. Each cDNA molecule in the library carried unique molecular identifiers. Authors' processing steps: Between 23,224 and 690,600 TCRs appeared in each sample, and the median stood at 95,638. TCRdb independently ran MiXCR on the reads; one entry per CDR3 protein. The V and J calls and clone size come from TCRdb's table, not from the authors' own analysis. The sample has about 120,000 distinct CDR3 sequences, about 8.9% seen once; the top ten hold 1.4%. Trimming took 6 bases from V and 0 from J, leaving 15 bases between them. This CDR3 is built from 14 residues. The germline CDR1 and CDR2 sequences are DFQATT and SNEGSKA (reference sequence).

The chain couples TRBV20-1 to TRBJ2-7; D gene unclear. Specimen: whole blood. This TCR came from a human donor in good health. Some clones in this sample may be carry-over from other donors' samples. The DNA for the CDR3 is TGCAGTGCCACGCCGAAGTCCGGCTCCTACGAGCAGTACTTC. This translates into CSATPKSGSYEQYF.